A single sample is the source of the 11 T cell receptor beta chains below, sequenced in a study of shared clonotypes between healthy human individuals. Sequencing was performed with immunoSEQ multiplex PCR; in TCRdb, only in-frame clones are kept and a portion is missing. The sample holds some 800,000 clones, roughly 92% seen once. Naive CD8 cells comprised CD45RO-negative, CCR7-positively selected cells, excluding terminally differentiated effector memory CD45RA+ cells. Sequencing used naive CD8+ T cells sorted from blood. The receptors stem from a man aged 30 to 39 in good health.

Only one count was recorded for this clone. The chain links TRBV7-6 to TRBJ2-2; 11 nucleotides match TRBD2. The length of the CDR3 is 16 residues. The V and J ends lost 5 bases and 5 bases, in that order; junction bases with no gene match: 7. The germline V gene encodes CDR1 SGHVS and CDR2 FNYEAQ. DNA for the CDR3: TGTGCCAGCAGCACAACTAGCGGGAGCCTAACCGGGGAGCTGTTTTTT. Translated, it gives CASSTTSGSLTGELFF.

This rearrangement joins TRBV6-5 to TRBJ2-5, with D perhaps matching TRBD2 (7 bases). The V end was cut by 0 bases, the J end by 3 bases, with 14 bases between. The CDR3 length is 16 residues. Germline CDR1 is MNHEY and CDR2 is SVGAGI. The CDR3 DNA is TGTGCCAGCAGTTACTCGATAGGGGGGGCGGAAGAGACCCAGTACTTC. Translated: CASSYSIGGAEETQYF.

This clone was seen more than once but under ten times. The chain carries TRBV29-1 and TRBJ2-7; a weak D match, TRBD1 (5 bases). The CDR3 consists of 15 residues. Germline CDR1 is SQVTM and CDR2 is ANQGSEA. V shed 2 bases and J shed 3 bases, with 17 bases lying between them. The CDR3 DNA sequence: TGCAGCGTTGAACTTTTGGGGCAGGAAAGCTACGAGCAGTACTTC. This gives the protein CSVELLGQESYEQYF.

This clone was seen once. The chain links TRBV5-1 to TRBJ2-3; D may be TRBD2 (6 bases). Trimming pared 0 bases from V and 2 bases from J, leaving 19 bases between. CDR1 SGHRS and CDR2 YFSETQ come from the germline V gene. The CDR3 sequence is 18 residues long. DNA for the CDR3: TGCGCCAGCAGCTTGGCCGTTTCGGAGGGGCCCAACACAGATACGCAGTATTTT. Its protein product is CASSLAVSEGPNTDTQYF.

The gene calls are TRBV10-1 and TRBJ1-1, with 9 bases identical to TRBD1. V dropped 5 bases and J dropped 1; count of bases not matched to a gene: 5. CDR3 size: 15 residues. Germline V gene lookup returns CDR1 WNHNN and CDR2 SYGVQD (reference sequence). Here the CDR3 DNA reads TGCGCCAGCAGTAGACCACAGGGGGCGAACACTGAAGCTTTCTTT. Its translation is CASSRPQGANTEAFF.

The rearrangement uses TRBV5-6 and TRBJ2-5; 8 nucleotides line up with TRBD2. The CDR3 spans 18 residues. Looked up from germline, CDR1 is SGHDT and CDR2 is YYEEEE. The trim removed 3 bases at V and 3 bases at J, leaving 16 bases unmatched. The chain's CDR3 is CASSSEVGVTSAKETQYF. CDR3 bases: TGTGCCAGCAGCTCCGAGGTGGGGGTGACTAGCGCTAAAGAGACCCAGTACTTC. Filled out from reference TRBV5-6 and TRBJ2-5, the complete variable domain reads DAGVTQSPTHLIKTRGQQVTLRCSPKSGHDTVSWYQQALGQGPQFIFQYYEEEERQRGNFPDRFSGHQFPNYSSELNVNALLLGDSALYLCASSSEVGVTSAKETQYFGPGTRLLVL.

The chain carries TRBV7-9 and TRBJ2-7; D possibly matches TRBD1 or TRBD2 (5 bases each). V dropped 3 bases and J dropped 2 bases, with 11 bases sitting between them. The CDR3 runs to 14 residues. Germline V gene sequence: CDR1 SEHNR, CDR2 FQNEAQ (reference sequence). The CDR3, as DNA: TGTGCCAGCAGCTTGGGGGACCACCCCTACGAGCAGTACTTC. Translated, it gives CASSLGDHPYEQYF.

The CDR3 region is CASSQDLAANTGELFF. The CDR3 coding sequence is TGTGCCAGCAGCCAAGATTTGGCAGCGAACACCGGGGAGCTGTTTTTT. V is TRBV14 and J is TRBJ2-2; D remains ambiguous. Germline V CDR1 and CDR2: SGHDN, FVKESK. Trimming left V 0 bases short and J 0 bases short, with 8 bases between. The CDR3 length is 16 residues.

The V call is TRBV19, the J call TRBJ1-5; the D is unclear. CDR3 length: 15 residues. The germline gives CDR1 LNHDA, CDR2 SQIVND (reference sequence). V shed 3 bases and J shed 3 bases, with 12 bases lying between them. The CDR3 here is CASSMEGAYNQPQHF. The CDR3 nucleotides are TGTGCCAGTAGTATGGAGGGAGCCTACAATCAGCCCCAGCATTTT.

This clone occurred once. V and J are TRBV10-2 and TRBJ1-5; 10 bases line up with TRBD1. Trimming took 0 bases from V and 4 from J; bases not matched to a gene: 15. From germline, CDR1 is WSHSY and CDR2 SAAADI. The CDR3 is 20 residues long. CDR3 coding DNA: TGCGCCAGCAGTGAGTCTTTTGGGACAGGGGCTTTTCATGGGAATCAGCCCCAGCATTTT. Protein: CASSESFGTGAFHGNQPQHF.

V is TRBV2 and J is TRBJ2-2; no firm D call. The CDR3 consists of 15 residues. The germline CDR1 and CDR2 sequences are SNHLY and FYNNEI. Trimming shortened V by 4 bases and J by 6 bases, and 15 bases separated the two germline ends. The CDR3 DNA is TGTGCCAGCAGTGTAGGACGGATAGGCGCCGGGGAGCTGTTTTTT. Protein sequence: CASSVGRIGAGELFF.